This T cell receptor beta chain was recorded in a study of cytomegalovirus exposure and HLA in healthy donors (dated by TCRdb to the late 2010s). With regard to the full study: A later analysis indicated that the 130 or so validation repertoires were generated on the platform also employed for the 600 to 750 repertoires of the first cohort. Besides the first cohort of hundreds of subjects, a separate validation cohort made up of 95 to 150 different subjects was used. High-throughput TCR immunosequencing, statistical association of individual TCRs with disease status, and machine learning were combined to predict cytomegalovirus infection status. The study aimed to test whether cataloging public T cell receptors could reveal signatures of past pathogen exposure.

About this clone: Its antigen has not been determined. No quality values exist for individual bases; no much larger clone is one base distant.

Findings and caveats that apply to the study as a whole: The authors suggested that the approach could potentially be generalized to other disease states and immunological phenotypes. The validation cohort had no HLA typing available for a later analysis, so co-occurrence within that cohort was assessed over all 120 or so repertoires. The study gave a list of over 150 TCR beta chains associated with cytomegalovirus. Most TCR sequences were observed very rarely across donors, whereas some public TCRs were present in many individuals. Three of the identified cytomegalovirus-associated TCR beta chains were confirmed in vitro to be specific for cytomegalovirus antigens. The classifier was reported to diagnose cytomegalovirus status with high specificity and sensitivity in both the original and validation cohorts. Of the cluster scores, roughly 95% were above 0 in a later analysis, which found that TCRs clustered in the first cohort also tended to co-occur in the 130 or so validation repertoires.

The CDR3 sequence holds 14 residues, the cysteine and phenylalanine included. The entry retains the CDR3 DNA only, 42 bases that are in frame from base 1. CDR1 is given as KGHSH and CDR2 as LQKENI, both from the germline V gene. Cut back by 5 bases and 4 bases, the V and J ends lie 12 bases apart. The donors were included in the validation cohort of over a hundred subjects, a group kept apart from the approximately 670-subject first cohort. Library creation used the immunoSEQ multiplex PCR assay. Processing in the source paper ran as follows. A statistical classification framework was developed to diagnose cytomegalovirus status using the catalog of TCR beta chain sequences. TCRdb provides this immuneACCESS table in a form limited to in-frame rearrangements. Some clones are lacking; in checked studies, under half of them reflect an unresolved V gene, and why the rest are absent is not known. From that table come the V and J calls and clone size; the DNA was used to work out D and trimming. This sample comprises 50,000 to 65,000 clones, roughly 94% of them detected only once. The top ten constitute roughly 7.3% of the sample.

Sequencing used PBMCs. The receptor's source is a woman under 30 in good health and CMV-seropositive. This chain joins TRBV18 to TRBJ1-5, with no confidently assigned D gene. The DNA is TGTGCCAGCTCAACTTCAGGTGAAAATCAGCCCCAGCATTTT. Its amino acids are CASSTSGENQPQHF.